This T cell receptor (beta chain) was profiled in a study of cytotoxic CD8 clonotypes in ibrutinib-treated CLL. Overall study: Across the patients, about a dozen were relapsed/refractory, roughly 15 treatment-naive and about 18 IGHV unmutated. Findings and limits, study-wide: Public clonotypes were seen rarely and were contracted or stable on treatment.

With respect to this clone: No antigen is known for it.

Libraries of TCR beta were made from 1.5 to 2.5 micrograms of genomic DNA that came from cryopreserved PBMCs. CDR1 is SEHNR and CDR2 is FQNEAQ in the germline V gene (reference sequence). The V gene lost 4 bases and the J gene lost 2 bases, with 9 bases spanning the gap. CDR3 length equals 14 residues. Here immunoSEQ multiplex PCR was the method, and the copy in TCRdb shows in-frame clones only, minus some. The table records about 45,000 clones, just over 65% of them present only once. The source was PBMCs, collected after 24 months of ibrutinib treatment. The chain couples TRBV7-9 to TRBJ2-4; D gene unclear. The source is a human donor with chronic lymphocytic leukemia. CDR3 coding DNA: TGTGCCAGCAGCTCCCTTCATCCCAAAAACATTCAGTACTTC. This sequence encodes CASSSLHPKNIQYF.